The 21 T cell receptor beta chains below were found in one sample sequenced in a study of graft-versus-host responses after intestinal transplantation (dated by TCRdb to the early 2020s). The library was generated by the immunoSEQ multiplex PCR assay. TCRdb stores this immuneACCESS table with in-frame sequences only. Part of the clones is absent; in the studies checked, under half of the shortfall reflects unresolved V genes, and no reason is known for the rest. This sample lists approximately 90,000 clones; approximately 89% were detected once. The leading ten clones occupy 7.6% of the sample. These receptors lack a known antigen. The time point label, as the study defines it: cells obtained before transplantation from donor or recipient. Material: unstimulated CD8+ T cells sorted from spleen or lymph node cells, obtained before transplant. These receptors originate from a human donor who was the organ donor for an intestinal transplant.

CDR3 DNA: TGCGCCAGCAGCCCAAACACCGGGGAGCTGTTTTTT. This gives the protein CASSPNTGELFF. The rearrangement links TRBV4-1 to TRBJ2-2; D not certain. Germline CDR1 reads MGHRA; CDR2 reads YSYEKL. Trimming left V 4 bases short and J 2 bases short, with 2 bases between. The CDR3 consists of 12 residues.

V and J are TRBV10-3 and TRBJ1-2, with TRBD1 identical over 10 bases. CDR3 length: 15 amino acids. Germline CDR1 reads ENHRY; CDR2 reads SYGVKD. V shed 2 bases and J 2 bases; nucleotides not matched to a gene: 2. The CDR3 nucleotides are TGTGCCATCAGTGAGAGGGACAGGGGAAACTATGGCTACACCTTC. It yields the protein CAISERDRGNYGYTF.

The table lists this clone with a count of one. V usage is TRBV15 and J usage is TRBJ2-3; 8 bases match TRBD1. Per germline, CDR1 LNHNV and CDR2 YYDKDF (reference sequence). The trim removed 1 base at V and 2 bases at J, leaving 2 bases unmatched. This CDR3 has 15 amino acids. This CDR3 is CATSRGGQVTDTQYF. CDR3 sequence (DNA): TGTGCCACCAGCAGAGGGGGACAGGTCACAGATACGCAGTATTTT.

This clone was seen only once. The genes are TRBV4-1 and TRBJ2-3; D gene uncertain. The CDR3 runs 16 residues. Between the trimmed V and J ends, which lost 1 base and 0 bases, there was a span of 11 bases. The germline CDR1 and CDR2 sequences are MGHRA and YSYEKL. CDR3 nucleotide sequence: TGCGCCAGCAGCCAAGTCTGGTGGGGAAGCACAGATACGCAGTATTTT. Its protein product is CASSQVWWGSTDTQYF.

The chain employs TRBV4-1 and TRBJ2-2, with TRBD1 matching over 8 bases. There are 15 residues in the CDR3. CDR1 is MGHRA, CDR2 YSYEKL, per germline. Germline trimming cut 4 bases from V and 4 bases from J; bases unmatched to any gene: 5. The chain's CDR3 is CASSRWQGATGELFF. The CDR3 DNA is TGCGCCAGCAGCCGTTGGCAGGGGGCCACCGGGGAGCTGTTTTTT.

This chain uses TRBV12-5 with TRBJ2-3, with a weak D call TRBD1 (6 bases). Trimming shortened V by 6 bases and J by 3 bases, and 16 bases separated the two germline ends. The CDR3 runs 15 residues. Germline V gene lookup returns CDR1 LGHNT and CDR2 FRNRAP. The DNA of the CDR3 is TGTGCTAGTGGCCTCCGTGGGGGCGGGACAGATACGCAGTATTTT. This encodes CASGLRGGGTDTQYF.

This clone occurred once. The V call is TRBV11-3, the J call TRBJ2-2; 9 nucleotides align to TRBD2. V gave up 0 bases and J gave up 7 bases; unmatched junction bases: 12. Per germline, CDR1 SGHNT and CDR2 YENEEA. The length of the CDR3 is 18 residues. The DNA for the CDR3 is TGTGCCAGCAGCTTAGATGTGGTAGCGGGAGCGTCCGGCGGGGAGCTGTTTTTT. Its translation is CASSLDVVAGASGGELFF.

V is TRBV9 and J is TRBJ1-2; D not resolved. The V gene's germline CDR1 is SGDLS and CDR2 YYNGEE. Trimming left V 5 bases short and J 5 bases short, with 13 bases between. This CDR3 comprises 13 residues. The CDR3 nucleotides read TGTGCCAGCAGTGGACGGGGTCGATATGGCTACACCTTC. This encodes CASSGRGRYGYTF.

The V call is TRBV10-2, the J call TRBJ2-3; D may be TRBD1 (6 bases). CDR3 size: 15 residues. The ends were cut back, 4 bases at V and 0 bases at J, with 11 bases in the middle. CDR1 and CDR2 from the germline V gene are WSHSY and SAAADI. The CDR3 DNA is TGCGCCAGCAGTGTGACAGGTACTAGCACAGATACGCAGTATTTT. Residues: CASSVTGTSTDTQYF.

The J gene is TRBJ2-7, the V gene TRBV6-5, with D perhaps TRBD2 (5 bases). V was pared by 4 bases and J by 5 bases, with 15 bases between. The CDR3 has 14 residues. The germline CDR1 and CDR2 sequences are MNHEY and SVGAGI. The CDR3, as DNA: TGTGCCAGCAGTTCCACCGGACTCCCTCACGAGCAGTACTTC. Its translation: CASSSTGLPHEQYF.

The chain has TRBV19 and TRBJ2-1; 9 nucleotides agree with TRBD2. The V segment lost 11 bases and the J segment 10 bases; nucleotides outside the gene matches: 15. CDR3 length equals 14 residues. The germline V gene encodes CDR1 LNHDA and CDR2 SQIVND (reference sequence). CDR3: CASKGLAIVDEQFF. Here the CDR3 DNA reads TGTGCCTCTAAAGGACTAGCGATCGTCGACGAGCAGTTCTTC.

The chain couples TRBV19 to TRBJ1-1; D call uncertain. CDR1 LNHDA and CDR2 SQIVND come from the germline V gene (reference sequence). The CDR3 runs 10 residues. V lost 11 bases and J lost 10, with 14 bases in between. CDR3 residues: CAGLGWRAFF. The CDR3, as DNA: TGTGCCGGCTTGGGGTGGCGAGCTTTCTTT.

The V call is TRBV27, the J call TRBJ2-1, with D possibly TRBD2 on 6 matching bases. The germline V gene encodes CDR1 MNHEY and CDR2 SMNVEV (reference sequence). This CDR3 region has 17 residues. V shed 0 bases and J shed 8 bases, with 20 bases lying between them. CDR3 sequence reads: CASSLSLLALGMDEQFF. The CDR3 DNA sequence: TGTGCCAGCAGTTTATCGTTGCTAGCGCTAGGGATGGATGAGCAGTTCTTC.

The chain has TRBV7-9 and TRBJ1-1; 12 bases are shared with TRBD1. From germline, CDR1 is SEHNR and CDR2 FQNEAQ (reference sequence). J gave up 5 bases and V 5 bases, and 9 bases lay outside the gene matches. The CDR3 extends over 16 amino acids. Here the CDR3 DNA reads TGTGCCAGCAGCCCACCGGGACAGGGGGCGACAACTGAAGCTTTCTTT. The encoded protein is CASSPPGQGATTEAFF.

The chain has TRBV11-3 and TRBJ2-3; 8 nucleotides agree with TRBD2. The CDR3 loop spans 16 amino acids. V gave up 5 bases and J gave up 8 bases; unmatched junction bases: 15. Germline CDR1 is SGHNT and CDR2 is YENEEA. The CDR3: CASSPEPSSAGGTQYF. The CDR3 coding sequence is TGTGCCAGCAGCCCGGAACCGTCTAGCGCGGGGGGTACGCAGTATTTT.

The rearrangement joins TRBV6-5 to TRBJ1-2; D is unresolved. This CDR3 comprises 15 residues. Trimming removed 1 base from V and 4 bases from J, with 13 bases in between. In germline, CDR1 is MNHEY, CDR2 SVGAGI. The CDR3 is CASSYLLAAPYGYTF. CDR3 nucleotides: TGTGCCAGCAGTTACTTGCTGGCAGCTCCCTATGGCTACACCTTC.

V and J are TRBV19 and TRBJ1-1; D remains unclear. Germline CDR1 LNHDA, CDR2 SQIVND (reference sequence). V lost 7 bases and J lost 1, with 16 bases in between. The CDR3 runs to 15 residues. CDR3 sequence: CASTMDGPGNTEAFF. DNA of the CDR3: TGTGCCAGTACGATGGACGGACCGGGGAACACTGAAGCTTTCTTT.

The chain uses TRBV2 and TRBJ2-5, with 10 bases fitting TRBD1. The CDR3 is 15 amino acids. Germline lookup yields CDR1 SNHLY and CDR2 FYNNEI. The V gene end was trimmed by 5 bases and the J gene end by 5 bases; junction bases not matched to a gene: 8. CDR3 region: CASSTRDRGWETQYF. In DNA, the CDR3 is TGTGCCAGCAGTACCCGGGACAGGGGTTGGGAGACCCAGTACTTC.

The chain is built from TRBV12-5 and TRBJ2-2; 7 bases match TRBD2. This CDR3 is built from 16 residues. Germline CDR1 and CDR2: LGHNT and FRNRAP. The V segment lost 5 bases and the J segment 3 bases; nucleotides outside the gene matches: 9. Here the CDR3 DNA reads TGTGCTAGTGGTCCCCCTCGCGGGGGATACACCGGGGAGCTGTTTTTT. Its protein is CASGPPRGGYTGELFF.

This clone turned up a few times. The gene calls are TRBV4-1 and TRBJ1-1; tentative D call: TRBD1 (5 bases). The germline CDR1 and CDR2 sequences are MGHRA and YSYEKL. This CDR3 contains 15 residues. The ends were cut back, 3 bases at V and 3 bases at J, with 14 bases in the middle. Here the CDR3 reads CASSHASQGDTEAFF. CDR3 DNA sequence: TGCGCCAGCAGCCACGCTAGTCAGGGTGACACTGAAGCTTTCTTT.

This chain uses TRBV4-2 with TRBJ2-1; 11 nucleotides line up with TRBD2. Trimming removed 0 bases from V and 6 bases from J; junction bases left unmatched: 1. The CDR3 has 15 amino acids. Germline V gene data show CDR1 as LGHNA and CDR2 as YNFKEQ. CDR3 bases: TGTGCCAGCAGCCAAGATAGCGGGGGGGCCAATGAGCAGTTCTTC. Its protein product is CASSQDSGGANEQFF.